This entry lists 7 T cell receptor beta chains sequenced from one sample in a study of neoadjuvant anti-PD-1 for oral cavity cancer. The protocol was immunoSEQ multiplex PCR, while the TCRdb copy is restricted to in-frame clones and leaves out a portion. The data show around 68,000 clones, roughly nine tenths seen once. This sample's time point: after neoadjuvant nivolumab, at surgical resection. Specimen: PBMCs, collected after nivolumab (anti-PD-1) treatment. These receptors were obtained from a person aged 35-80 years with oral cavity squamous cell carcinoma.

In this sample, this clone turned up a few times. This chain joins TRBV6-5 and TRBJ1-1; D unresolved. This CDR3 is built from 13 residues. V dropped 2 bases and J dropped 5 bases, with 9 bases sitting between them. Germline CDR1 and CDR2: MNHEY and SVGAGI. As DNA, the CDR3 is TGTGCCAGCAGTTACGGGGTGTGGACTGAAGCTTTCTTT. Translation gives CASSYGVWTEAFF.

The chain couples TRBV11-2 to TRBJ2-7, with unresolved D. V shed 2 bases and J shed 0 bases, with 17 bases lying between them. Germline CDR1 SGHAT, CDR2 FQNNGV. The length of the CDR3 is 17 residues. CDR3 in DNA: TGTGCCAGCAGCTTAACGTCAGATACCACCGTCTCCTACGAGCAGTACTTC. This encodes CASSLTSDTTVSYEQYF.

Only a few counts were recorded for this clone. The chain uses TRBV11-2 and TRBJ2-1; D call uncertain. There are 15 residues in the CDR3. Per germline, CDR1 SGHAT and CDR2 FQNNGV. Deletions cut 1 base from V and 3 bases from J, with 10 bases between. DNA of the CDR3: TGTGCCAGCAGCTTAGCCCTCGACTTCTACAATGAGCAGTTCTTC. Amino acid sequence: CASSLALDFYNEQFF. The complete variable domain, with remaining parts taken from reference TRBV11-2 and TRBJ2-1, reads EAGVAQSPRYKIIEKRQSVAFWCNPISGHATLYWYQQILGQGPKLLIQFQNNGVVDDSQLPKDRFSAERLKGVDSTLKIQPAKLEDSAVYLCASSLALDFYNEQFFGPGTRLTVL.

The V and J genes are TRBV11-2 and TRBJ1-2; a possible D gene is TRBD1 (5 bases). Trimming removed 0 bases at V and 7 bases at J, with 12 bases between. Germline V gives CDR1 SGHAT, CDR2 FQNNGV. The CDR3 length is 14 residues. This CDR3 reads CASSLENWGTGYTF. The CDR3 DNA sequence: TGTGCCAGCAGCTTAGAGAACTGGGGCACTGGCTACACCTTC.

This chain connects TRBV10-3 to TRBJ2-3; the D is unclear. Germline V gives CDR1 ENHRY, CDR2 SYGVKD. The ends were cut back, 8 bases at V and 4 bases at J, with 13 bases in the middle. This CDR3 is 13 amino acids long. The CDR3 DNA follows: TGTGCCATCCTGTCCGTGGGCGCAGATACGCAGTATTTT. Encoded protein: CAILSVGADTQYF.

The chain combines TRBV5-8 with TRBJ1-3; no reliable D call. Trimming left V 4 bases short and J 1 base short, with 6 bases between. In germline, CDR1 is SGHTS, CDR2 YDEGEE. The CDR3 has 13 residues. Here the CDR3 reads CASSRKSGNTIYF. The DNA of the CDR3 is TGTGCCAGCAGCCGAAAGTCTGGAAACACCATATATTTT.

This clone was recorded once. V gene TRBV5-1 combines with J gene TRBJ1-4; no firm D call. Germline CDR1 and CDR2: SGHRS and YFSETQ. The CDR3 loop spans 14 amino acids. V lost 4 bases to trimming and J lost 7 bases, with 14 bases between them. The CDR3 nucleotides read TGCGCCAGCAGCAGCTTGGCCGGGAGTGAAAAACTGTTTTTT. It codes for CASSSLAGSEKLFF.